This T cell receptor (beta chain) stems from a study of persistence of HIV-infected CD4 T cells. On the study more broadly: Median time on suppressive ART was approximately eight years.

The libraries were made with immunoSEQ version 4 in survey mode. Repertoires were generated with immunoSEQ multiplex PCR, while TCRdb's copy carries only in-frame clones and drops some. The sample shows 40,000 to 55,000 clones, about nine tenths of them seen only once. Details on this clone: What it binds is unknown.

Cells were stimulated nonspecifically with anti-CD3/anti-CD28 magnetic beads. Sorting selected CD4+ T cells upregulating both CD40 ligand and CD69. Plasma HIV-1 RNA stayed below 50 copies/mL for at least 4 years. Inclusion required CMV-positive serology and CD4+ counts above 400 cells/uL. Sequences were derived from CD4+ T cells sorted from PBMCs after approximately 19-hour stimulation, sampled from a patient who received antiretroviral therapy. The sequence was collected from an adult woman with HIV who was CMV-seropositive.

The CDR3 here is CATVGRRGQKNTEAFF. CDR3 sequence (DNA): TGTGCCACAGTTGGGCGGAGGGGACAGAAAAACACTGAAGCTTTCTTT. V gene TRBV19 combines with J gene TRBJ1-1; 7 bases are a match to TRBD1. The V gene end was trimmed by 10 bases and the J gene end by 2 bases; junction bases not matched to a gene: 16. The CDR3 has 16 residues. Germline V gene data show CDR1 as LNHDA and CDR2 as SQIVND (reference sequence).